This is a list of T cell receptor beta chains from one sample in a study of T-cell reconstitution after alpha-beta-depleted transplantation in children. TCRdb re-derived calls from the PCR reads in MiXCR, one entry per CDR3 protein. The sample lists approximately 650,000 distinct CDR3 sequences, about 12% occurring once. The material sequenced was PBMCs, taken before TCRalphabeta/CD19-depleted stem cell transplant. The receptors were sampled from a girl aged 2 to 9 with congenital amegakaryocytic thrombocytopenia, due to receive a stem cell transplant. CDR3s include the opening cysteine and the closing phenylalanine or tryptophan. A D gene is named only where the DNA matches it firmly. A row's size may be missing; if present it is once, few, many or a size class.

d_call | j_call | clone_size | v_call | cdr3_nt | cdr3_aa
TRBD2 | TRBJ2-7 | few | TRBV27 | TGTGCCAGCAGGATAGGGACTAGCGGGAAAGGCGAGCAGTACTTC | CASRIGTSGKGEQYF
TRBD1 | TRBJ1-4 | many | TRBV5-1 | TGCGCCAGCAGCTTGCCCGGGACAGGATTATACTCAACTAATGAAAAACTGTTTTTT | CASSLPGTGLYSTNEKLFF
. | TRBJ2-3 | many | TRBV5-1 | TGCGCCAGCAGCGTGAATGGGGATACGCAGTATTTT | CASSVNGDTQYF
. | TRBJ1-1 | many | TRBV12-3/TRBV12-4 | TGTGCCAGCAGTTTAGAACCGGGAGTAACTGAAGCTTTCTTT | CASSLEPGVTEAFF
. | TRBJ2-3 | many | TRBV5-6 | TGTGCCAGCAGCTCGACAGTTACAGATACGCAGTATTTT | CASSSTVTDTQYF
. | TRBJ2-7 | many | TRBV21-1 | TGTGCCAGCAGCAAACTCGGACAGGACGCCAGTTTGGGGCAGTACTTC | CASSKLGQDASLGQYF
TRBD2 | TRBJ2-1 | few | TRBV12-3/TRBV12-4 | TGTGCCAGCAGTAGACTAGCGGGAGAACGATACAATGAGCAGTTCTTC | CASSRLAGERYNEQFF
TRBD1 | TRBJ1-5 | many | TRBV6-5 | TGTGCCAGCAGTACGAGGCAGGGGGGCCCCAATCAGCCCCAGCATTTT | CASSTRQGGPNQPQHF
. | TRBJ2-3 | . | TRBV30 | TGTGCCTGGAGTGTACTAGGGAGCACAGATACGCAGTATTTT | CAWSVLGSTDTQYF
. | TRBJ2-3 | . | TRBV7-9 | TGTTCCAGCAGCCCAACAGGGAGCACAGATACGCAGTATTTT | CSSSPTGSTDTQYF
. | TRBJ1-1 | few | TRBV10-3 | TGTGCCATCAGTGACCCGACGGTCATGAACACTGAAGCTTTCTTT | CAISDPTVMNTEAFF
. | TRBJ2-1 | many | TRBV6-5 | TGTGCCAGCAGTTTTGGCGGGATGAGGTACGATGAGCAGTTCTTC | CASSFGGMRYDEQFF
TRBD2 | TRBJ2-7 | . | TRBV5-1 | TGCGCCAGCAGCCCCGCTGTAGCGGGAGCGGGGGAGCAGTACTTC | CASSPAVAGAGEQYF
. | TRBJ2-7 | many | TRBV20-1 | TGCAGTGCTAAGTCCCCGGGCCTCCCCCCCTACGAGCAGTACTTC | CSAKSPGLPPYEQYF
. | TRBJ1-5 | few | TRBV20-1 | TGCAGTGCTACTCTTGATAACTTAGGAGGGCCCCAGCATTTT | CSATLDNLGGPQHF
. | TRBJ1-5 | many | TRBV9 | TGTGCCAGCAGCGACGGGGGAGGGATGGAGCCCCAGCATTTT | CASSDGGGMEPQHF
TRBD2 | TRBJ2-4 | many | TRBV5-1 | TGCGCCAGCAGCGAAAGACTAGCGGGCCTAGCCAAAAACATTCAGTACTTC | CASSERLAGLAKNIQYF
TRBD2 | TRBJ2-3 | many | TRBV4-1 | TGCGCCAGCGAACCTACAGTATCTCCTAGCGGGGGCACAGATACGCAGTATTTT | CASEPTVSPSGGTDTQYF
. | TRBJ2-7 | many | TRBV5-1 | TGCGCCAGCAGCCAAACCTTCTACGAGCAGTACTTC | CASSQTFYEQYF
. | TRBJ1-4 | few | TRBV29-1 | TGCAGCGTTTCTCGGGAGGGAAAACTGTTTTTT | CSVSREGKLFF
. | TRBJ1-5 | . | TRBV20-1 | TGCAGTGCCCAGGTTGTCAGACCCGATAAGGGGGGTCAGCCCCAGCATTTT | CSAQVVRPDKGGQPQHF
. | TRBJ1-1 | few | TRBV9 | TGTGCCAGCAGCGTAGTGGTGAACGCGGGTGAAGCTTTCTTT | CASSVVVNAGEAFF
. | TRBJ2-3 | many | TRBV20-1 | TGCAGTAAATCCGCCGGCTCGGGGGGCACAGATACGCAGTATTTT | CSKSAGSGGTDTQYF
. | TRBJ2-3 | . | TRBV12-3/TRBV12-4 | TGTGCCAGCAGTGGGGTCGCGTTGGCAGATACGCAGTATTTT | CASSGVALADTQYF
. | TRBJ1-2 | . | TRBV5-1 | TGCGCCAGCAGCTCCCCAGGGAACTATGGCTACACCTTC | CASSSPGNYGYTF
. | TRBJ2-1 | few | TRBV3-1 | TGTGCCAGCAGCTGGTATAGGACGAACAATGAGCAGTTCTTC | CASSWYRTNNEQFF
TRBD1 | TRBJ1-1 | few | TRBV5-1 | TGCGCCAGCGCCCGACAGGGGCACACTGAAGCTTTCTTT | CASARQGHTEAFF
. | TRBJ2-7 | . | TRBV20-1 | TGCAGCGCCACCGGACAGATCTACGAGCAGTACTTC | CSATGQIYEQYF
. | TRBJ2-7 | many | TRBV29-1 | TGCAGCGTTGATGGGGGTGTGAGCTCCTACGAGCAGTACTTC | CSVDGGVSSYEQYF
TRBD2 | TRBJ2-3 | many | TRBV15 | TGTGCCACCAGCAATATAGCGGGAGCGGATACGCAGTATTTT | CATSNIAGADTQYF
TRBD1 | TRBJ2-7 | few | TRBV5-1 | TGCGCCAGCAGCTGGAATCAGCCGGGACAGGGCCTCTACGAGCAGTACTTC | CASSWNQPGQGLYEQYF
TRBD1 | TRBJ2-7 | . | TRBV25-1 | TGTGCCAGCAGTGAAATCGGGACAGGGGACCACTACGAGCAGTACTTC | CASSEIGTGDHYEQYF
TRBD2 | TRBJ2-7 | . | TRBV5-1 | TGCGCCAGCAGCTTGGTTGGTCTAGCGGGTTTCGAGCAGTACTTC | CASSLVGLAGFEQYF
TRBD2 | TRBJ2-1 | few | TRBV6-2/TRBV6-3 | TGTGCCAGCAGTAGGCGGGAGGGCCTTTACAATGAGCAGTTCTTC | CASSRREGLYNEQFF
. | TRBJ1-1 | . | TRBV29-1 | TGCAGCGGTGCCTCGGGGGCAGGTACTGAAGCTTTCTTT | CSGASGAGTEAFF
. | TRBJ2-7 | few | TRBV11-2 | TGTGCCAGCAGCTTAGTGGGCGGGATGGCCTACGAGCAGTACTTC | CASSLVGGMAYEQYF
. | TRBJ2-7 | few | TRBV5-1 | TGCGCCAGCAGCTTTCGGCAGGGTGGCGAGCAGTACTTC | CASSFRQGGEQYF